Each of the 5 T cell receptor beta chains below was sequenced from the same sample in a study of a mutant IDH1 vaccine in newly diagnosed glioma (dated by TCRdb to about 2021). Antigens for these TCRs are unknown. Library method: the immunoSEQ multiplex PCR assay. The table was pulled from immuneACCESS by TCRdb, which kept in-frame rearrangements only. Such tables lose some clones; where checked, under half of the loss comes from unresolved V genes, and the rest has no known cause. The sample table records tens of thousands of clones; 80% of these occur just once. Jointly, the top ten make up approximately 6% of the sample. This sample's time point label indicates: week 11, during vaccination. Each vaccine dose was 300 ug of a 20-mer mutant IDH1 peptide in Montanide, given subcutaneously with topical imiquimod. This material consisted of PBMCs, taken from a glioma patient whose treatment included an IDH1 peptide vaccine. These receptors were obtained from a middle-aged man with glioma.

In this sample, this clone turned up a few times. This chain links TRBV6-1 with TRBJ1-2, with a possible D match to TRBD1 (5 bases). The CDR3 is made up of 13 amino acids. Germline V CDR1 and CDR2: MNHNS, SASEGT. V shed 7 bases and J shed 2 bases, with 11 bases lying between them. In nucleotides, the CDR3 is TGTGCCAGCACCCCAGGGATCAACTATGGCTACACCTTC. This sequence encodes CASTPGINYGYTF.

The chain joins TRBV6-5 to TRBJ1-6; D is unresolved. Trimming stripped 2 bases from V and 9 bases from J, with 11 bases between. Looked up from germline, CDR1 is MNHEY and CDR2 is SVGAGI. The CDR3 runs 14 residues. In nucleotides, the CDR3 is TGTGCCAGCAGTTACGGCAATATGGGTTCACCCCTCCACTTT. This gives the protein CASSYGNMGSPLHF.

In DNA, the CDR3 is TGTGCCAGCAGCTTAGGGGACAGGGTGGCCGGGGAGCTGTTTTTT. Its translation: CASSLGDRVAGELFF. The rearrangement links TRBV7-8 to TRBJ2-2, with 9 bases matching TRBD1. With V trimmed by 1 base and J by 6 bases, 3 bases remained unmatched. This CDR3 region has 15 residues. The germline gives CDR1 SGHVS, CDR2 FQNEAQ.

This clone came up once. This chain joins TRBV7-2 and TRBJ1-5; 8 nucleotides match TRBD1. V shed 5 bases, J shed 6 bases, and the junction held 9 bases outside the gene matches. Germline values: CDR1 SGHTA, CDR2 FQGNSA. There are 15 residues in the CDR3. The CDR3 loop is CASSPGQGWSQPQHF. The CDR3 nucleotides read TGTGCCAGCAGCCCAGGACAGGGATGGAGTCAGCCCCAGCATTTT.

The V and J genes are TRBV27 and TRBJ2-7; D may be TRBD1 (6 bases). The length of the CDR3 is 15 residues. The germline CDR1 and CDR2 sequences are MNHEY and SMNVEV (reference sequence). Trimming pared 5 bases from V and 2 bases from J, leaving 16 bases between. The DNA for the CDR3 is TGTGCCAGCAGTCCGCAGACAGGTTCGACCTACGAGCAGTACTTC. Translated, it gives CASSPQTGSTYEQYF.